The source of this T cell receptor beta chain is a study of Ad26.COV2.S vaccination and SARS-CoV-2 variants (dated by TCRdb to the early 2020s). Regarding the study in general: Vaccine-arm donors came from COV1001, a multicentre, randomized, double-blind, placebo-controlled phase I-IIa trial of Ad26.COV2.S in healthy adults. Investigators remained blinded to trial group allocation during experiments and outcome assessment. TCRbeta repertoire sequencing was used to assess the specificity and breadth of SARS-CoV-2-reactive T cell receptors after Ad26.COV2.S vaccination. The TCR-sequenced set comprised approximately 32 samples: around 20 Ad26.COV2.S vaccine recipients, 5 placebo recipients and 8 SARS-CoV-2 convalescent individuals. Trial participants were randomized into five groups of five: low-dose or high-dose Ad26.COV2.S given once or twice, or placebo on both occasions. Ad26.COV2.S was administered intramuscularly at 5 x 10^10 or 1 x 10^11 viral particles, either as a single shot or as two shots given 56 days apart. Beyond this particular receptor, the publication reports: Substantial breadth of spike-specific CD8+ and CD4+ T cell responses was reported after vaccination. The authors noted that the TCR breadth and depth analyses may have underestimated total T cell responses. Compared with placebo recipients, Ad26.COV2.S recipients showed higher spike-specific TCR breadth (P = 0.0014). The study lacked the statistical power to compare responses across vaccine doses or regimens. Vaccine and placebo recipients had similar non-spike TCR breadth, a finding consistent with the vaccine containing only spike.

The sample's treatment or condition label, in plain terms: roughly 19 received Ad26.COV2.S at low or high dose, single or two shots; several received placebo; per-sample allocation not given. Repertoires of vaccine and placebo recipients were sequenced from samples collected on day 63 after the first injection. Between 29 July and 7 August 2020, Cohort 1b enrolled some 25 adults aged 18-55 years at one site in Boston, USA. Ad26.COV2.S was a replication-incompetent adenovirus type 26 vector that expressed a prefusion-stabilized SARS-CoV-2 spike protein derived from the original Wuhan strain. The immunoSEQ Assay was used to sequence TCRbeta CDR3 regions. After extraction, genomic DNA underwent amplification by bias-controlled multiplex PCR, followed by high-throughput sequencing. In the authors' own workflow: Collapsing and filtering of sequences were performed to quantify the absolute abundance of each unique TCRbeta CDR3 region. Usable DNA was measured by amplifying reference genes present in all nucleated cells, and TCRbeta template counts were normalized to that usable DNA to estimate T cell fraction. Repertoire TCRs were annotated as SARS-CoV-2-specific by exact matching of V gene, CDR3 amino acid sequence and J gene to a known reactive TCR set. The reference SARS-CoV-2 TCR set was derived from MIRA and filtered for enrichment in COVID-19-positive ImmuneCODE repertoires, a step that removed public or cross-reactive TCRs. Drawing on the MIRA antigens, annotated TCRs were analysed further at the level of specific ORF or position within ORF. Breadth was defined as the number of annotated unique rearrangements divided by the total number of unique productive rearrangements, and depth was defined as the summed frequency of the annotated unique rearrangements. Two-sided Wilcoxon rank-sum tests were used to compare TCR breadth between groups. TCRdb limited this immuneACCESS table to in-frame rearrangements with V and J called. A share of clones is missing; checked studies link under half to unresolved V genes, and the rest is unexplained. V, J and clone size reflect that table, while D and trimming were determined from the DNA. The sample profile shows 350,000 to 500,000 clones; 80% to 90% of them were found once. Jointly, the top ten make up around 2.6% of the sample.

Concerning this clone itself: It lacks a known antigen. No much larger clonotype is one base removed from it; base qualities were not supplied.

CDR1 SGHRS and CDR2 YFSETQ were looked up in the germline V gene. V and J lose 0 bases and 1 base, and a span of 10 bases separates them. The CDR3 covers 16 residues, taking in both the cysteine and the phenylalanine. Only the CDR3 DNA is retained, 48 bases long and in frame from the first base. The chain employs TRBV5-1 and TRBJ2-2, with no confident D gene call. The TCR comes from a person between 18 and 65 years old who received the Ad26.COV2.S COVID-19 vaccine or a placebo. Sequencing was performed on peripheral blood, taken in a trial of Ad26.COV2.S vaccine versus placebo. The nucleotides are TGCGCCAGCAGCTTGGTATTAGCTGAGAACACCGGGGAGCTGTTTTTT. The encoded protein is CASSLVLAENTGELFF.